This entry lists 8 T cell receptor beta chains sequenced from one sample in a study of CD8 T cells in ankylosing spondylitis. TCRdb fed the 5' RACE reads into MiXCR, producing one record per CDR3 protein. This table holds some 140,000 distinct CDR3 sequences, roughly 7.7% found once. Specimen: synovial fluid, either unsorted or a sorted T cell fraction (not recorded which). These receptors originate from a male donor with ankylosing spondylitis.

This clonotype was detected ten times or more. J is TRBJ2-2 and V is TRBV11-2, with D maybe TRBD2 (6 bases). The germline V and J ends were trimmed by 4 bases and 2 bases, with 8 bases remaining between them. CDR1 is SGHAT and CDR2 is FQNNGV in the germline V gene. The CDR3 has 14 residues. As DNA, the CDR3 is TGTGCCAGCAGCTCAGGGACTAACACCGGGGAGCTGTTTTTT. Amino acids: CASSSGTNTGELFF.

A few counts support this clonotype. The V and J genes are TRBV7-2 and TRBJ2-1; D call uncertain. V shed 5 bases and J shed 7 bases, with 9 bases lying between them. CDR1 is SGHTA, CDR2 FQGNSA, per germline. This CDR3 comprises 12 residues. CDR3 sequence: CASSRQRNEQFF. DNA of the CDR3: TGTGCCAGCAGCCGGCAGCGTAATGAGCAGTTCTTC.

This clonotype has at least ten counts. The chain has TRBV2 and TRBJ2-2; D ambiguous. This CDR3 is 14 amino acids long. Between the trimmed V and J ends, which lost 1 base and 6 bases, there was a span of 9 bases. Germline values: CDR1 SNHLY, CDR2 FYNNEI. The CDR3 DNA reads as TGTGCCAGCAGTGAAGGGCTGGCAGCCGGGGAGCTGTTTTTT. It specifies CASSEGLAAGELFF.

The rearrangement links TRBV27 to TRBJ1-1; no reliable D call. The length of the CDR3 is 15 residues. V was shortened by 6 bases and J by 1 base, with 15 bases between the two germline ends. Germline V gives CDR1 MNHEY, CDR2 SMNVEV (reference sequence). Written as DNA, the CDR3 is TGTGCCAGCAGAACTTGGGGTTATTCGAACACTGAAGCTTTCTTT. It encodes CASRTWGYSNTEAFF.

The J gene is TRBJ1-2, the V gene TRBV5-1, with D possibly TRBD1 on 5 matching bases. The V and J ends lost 5 bases and 3 bases respectively, with 11 bases between them. The CDR3 is 13 amino acids. From germline, CDR1 is SGHRS and CDR2 YFSETQ. In nucleotides, the CDR3 is TGCGCCAGCAGGGTAGGGGAGGACTATGGCTACACCTTC. It specifies CASRVGEDYGYTF.

Only a few counts were recorded for this clonotype. V usage is TRBV6-5 and J usage is TRBJ2-5, with 12 bases that match TRBD2. The CDR3 contains 17 residues. Germline values: CDR1 MNHEY, CDR2 SVGAGI. V lost 4 bases, J lost 6 bases, and 12 bases stayed unmatched. CDR3 DNA: TGTGCCAGCAGTTCCCCAATGACTAGCGGGAGTGCGCAGACCCAGTACTTC. Translated, it gives CASSSPMTSGSAQTQYF.

This clonotype appeared many times. The V and J genes are TRBV2 and TRBJ1-2; 9 bases fit TRBD1. The CDR3 covers 15 residues. Germline V gene data show CDR1 as SNHLY and CDR2 as FYNNEI. V trimming: 4 bases; J trimming: 5 bases; junction bases outside the gene matches: 8. The DNA of the CDR3 is TGTGCCAGCAGTGGCATCCGGACAGGGGCATATGGCTACACCTTC. Amino acids: CASSGIRTGAYGYTF. Together with reference TRBV2 and TRBJ1-2, the CDR3 gives the full variable domain: EPEVTQTPSHQVTQMGQEVILRCVPISNHLYFYWYRQILGQKVEFLVSFYNNEISEKSEIFDDQFSVERPDGSNFTLKIRSTKLEDSAMYFCASSGIRTGAYGYTFGSGTRLTVV.

The chain combines TRBV20-1 with TRBJ1-4, with a weak D call TRBD1 (5 bases). The CDR3 has 14 amino acids. The germline gives CDR1 DFQATT, CDR2 SNEGSKA (reference sequence). With 2 bases removed from V and 5 bases from J, the gap between germline ends came to 12 bases. The CDR3 DNA is TGCAGTGCTAGACCAACGCAGGGCAATGAAAAACTGTTTTTT. Its translation is CSARPTQGNEKLFF.